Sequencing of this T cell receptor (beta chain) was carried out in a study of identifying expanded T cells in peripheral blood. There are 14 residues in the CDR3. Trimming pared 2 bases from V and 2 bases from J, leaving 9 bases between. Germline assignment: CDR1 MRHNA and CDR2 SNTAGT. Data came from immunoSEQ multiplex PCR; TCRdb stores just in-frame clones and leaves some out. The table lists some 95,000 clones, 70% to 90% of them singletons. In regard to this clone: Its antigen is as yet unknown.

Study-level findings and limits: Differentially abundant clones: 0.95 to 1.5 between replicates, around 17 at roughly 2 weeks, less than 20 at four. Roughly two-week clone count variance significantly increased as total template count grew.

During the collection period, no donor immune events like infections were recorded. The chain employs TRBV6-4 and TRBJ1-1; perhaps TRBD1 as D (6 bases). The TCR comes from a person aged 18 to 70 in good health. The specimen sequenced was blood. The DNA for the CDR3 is TGTGCCAGCAGTGACGGAGGGGGTAACACTGAAGCTTTCTTT. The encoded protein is CASSDGGGNTEAFF.